This T cell receptor beta chain was retrieved from a study of beta chain features in type 1 diabetes. This CDR3 is built from 13 residues. V was cut by 7 bases and J by 3 bases, with 11 bases left in between. The germline V gene encodes CDR1 SGHNT and CDR2 YYREEE (reference sequence). Of note for this clone: Its antigen is unidentified.

Sequenced material consisted of expressed TCRB transcripts (all of the isolated RNA was reverse transcribed). Measured with immunoSEQ multiplex PCR; TCRdb has only the in-frame clones, and not every one. The sample carries 350,000 to 450,000 clones, approximately 15% recorded once. Study-wide results and limits: A moderate, significant TCRB CDR3 shortening appeared in type 1 diabetes across four CD4+ subsets.

Without exception, sorted populations had purity beyond 98%. This clonotype originated in a woman aged 18-29 years in good health. The J gene is TRBJ2-1, the V gene TRBV5-4; possible D gene TRBD2, 6 bases. The sequencing sample was made of naive CD4+ T cells from blood. The CDR3 nucleotides are TGTGCCAGCGCTCCGGGGGACTACAATGAGCAGTTCTTC. It translates to CASAPGDYNEQFF.